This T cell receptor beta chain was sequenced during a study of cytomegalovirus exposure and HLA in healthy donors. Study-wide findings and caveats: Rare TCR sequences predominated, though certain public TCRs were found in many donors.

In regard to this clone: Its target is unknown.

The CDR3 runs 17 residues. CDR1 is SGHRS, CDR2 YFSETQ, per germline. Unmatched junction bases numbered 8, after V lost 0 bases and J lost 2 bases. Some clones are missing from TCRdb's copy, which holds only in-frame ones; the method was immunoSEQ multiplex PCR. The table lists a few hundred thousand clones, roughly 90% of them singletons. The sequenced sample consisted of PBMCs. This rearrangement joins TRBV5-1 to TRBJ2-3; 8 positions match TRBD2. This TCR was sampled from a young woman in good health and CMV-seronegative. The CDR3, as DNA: TGCGCCAGCAGCTTGGGGTTAGCGGGGCCAAACACAGATACGCAGTATTTT. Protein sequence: CASSLGLAGPNTDTQYF.